This T cell receptor (beta chain) was captured by sequencing in a study of T-cell memory formation after mild COVID-19 listed by TCRdb under 2021. In terms of the full investigation: Most TCR sequence clusters were specific to one of the two donors. In a couple of donors, T-cell clones that expanded and contracted after mild COVID-19 were followed by sequencing TCRalpha and TCRbeta repertoires longitudinally. The cohort was made up of two young adult volunteers, one female and one male, who were previously healthy.

PBMCs were isolated by Ficoll-Paque density gradient centrifugation. This sample was sequenced with an Illumina NovaSeq 6000. cDNA libraries for TCRalpha and TCRbeta were prepared by 5'RACE using constant-segment primers, with sample barcodes and unique molecular identifiers added. RNA was extracted from every sample with Trizol reagent. The libraries were amplified in two PCR steps, and the second step added a second sample barcode and Illumina TruSeq adapters. Libraries were sequenced on an Illumina NovaSeq with 2 x 150 bp paired-end reads. In the paper's pipeline: The reads were demultiplexed and collapsed into UMI-guided consensus sequences using migec v1.2.7. Using mixcr v2.1.11, the UMI consensuses were aligned to TRA and TRB V and J templates and assembled into clonotypes. Clonotypes were classified as expanded or contracted when called significant by both edgeR and NoisET, with noise models trained on biological replicates. edgeR calls used a false discovery rate-adjusted p below 0.01 and a log2 fold-change threshold of 1. As an exploratory analysis of dynamics, PCA with hierarchical clustering was applied to max-normalized trajectories of the 1000 most abundant clonotypes. Separately sequenced CD4+ and CD8+ repertoires were used to assign a CD4 or CD8 phenotype to each responding clone. The public reads were quality trimmed at Q25 with fastp and then assembled into clones with MiXCR by TCRdb, keeping productive beta chains. Each record represents a unique CDR3 protein, reported with the most common genes and DNA among its rows. TCRdb, not the original authors, processed these V and J calls. Here the sample has hundreds of thousands of distinct CDR3 sequences; about a sixth occur a single time. The ten largest clonotypes hold 20% to 25% of the sample.

Overall study results and their limits: Only a couple of mild cases were covered in the study, and larger cohorts including severe cases with pre-infection samples were considered necessary. Clones that contracted from day 15 to 85 showed balanced CD4/CD8 phenotypes, whereas a second wave of clones that expanded from day 15 to 37 leaned towards CD4+. The detection of some responding clones in pre-infection memory suggests that pre-existing cross-reactive memory T cells joined the SARS-CoV-2 response. Contracting CD4+ clones were located mainly in the CM and EM memory subsets, whereas CD8+ clones were found to be enriched in EMRA. The second-wave clones that peaked on day 37 were not confirmed to be SARS-CoV-2 specific.

On this clonotype: What antigen it recognizes has not been identified. No much larger clone is present one base from it, and per-base qualities are unavailable.

Sequences SGHVS (CDR1) and FNYEAQ (CDR2) are obtained from the germline V gene. V ends up 4 bases short and J 8 bases short, with an unmatched junction base count of 11. Taken from cysteine to phenylalanine, the CDR3 has 15 residues. CDR3 DNA is the only sequence kept; it has 45 bases, read in frame from the first base. Specimen: PBMCs or a T cell subset sorted from them (not recorded which). The chain employs TRBV7-6 and TRBJ2-1; 7 of the junction bases match TRBD2. The sequence derives from a man aged 18 to 30 who had mild COVID-19 (a few samples of this study predate the infection). The sample titles of this study are shuffled in the database, so cell type and time point are left out; the donor was told from shared clones. The sequenced DNA is TGTGCCAGCAGCTCAGTTTTGGGGAGGGCCCATGAGCAGTTCTTC. It specifies CASSSVLGRAHEQFF.